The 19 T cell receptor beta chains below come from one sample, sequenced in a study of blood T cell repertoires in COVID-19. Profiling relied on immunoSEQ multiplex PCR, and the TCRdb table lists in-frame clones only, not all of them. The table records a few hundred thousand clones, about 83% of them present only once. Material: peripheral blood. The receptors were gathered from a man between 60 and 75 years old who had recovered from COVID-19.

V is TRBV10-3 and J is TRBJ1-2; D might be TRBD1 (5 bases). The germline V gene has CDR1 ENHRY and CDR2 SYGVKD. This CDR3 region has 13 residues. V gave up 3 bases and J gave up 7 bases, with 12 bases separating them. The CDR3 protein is CAISDQGSSGYTF. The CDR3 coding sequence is TGTGCCATCAGTGATCAGGGCTCATCTGGCTACACCTTC.

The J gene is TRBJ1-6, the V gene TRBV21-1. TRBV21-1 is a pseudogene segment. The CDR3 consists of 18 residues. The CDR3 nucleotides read TGTGCCAGCAGCAATTCTCCCCCACTGAGCTCCTATAATTCACCCCTCCACTTT. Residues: CASSNSPPLSSYNSPLHF.

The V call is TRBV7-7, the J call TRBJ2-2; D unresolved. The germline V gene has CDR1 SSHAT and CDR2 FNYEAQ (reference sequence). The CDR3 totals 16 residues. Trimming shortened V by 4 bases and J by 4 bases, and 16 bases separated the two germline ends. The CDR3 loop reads CASSSRSPSGTGELFF. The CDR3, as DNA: TGTGCCAGCAGCTCCCGGTCTCCCTCGGGCACCGGGGAGCTGTTTTTT.

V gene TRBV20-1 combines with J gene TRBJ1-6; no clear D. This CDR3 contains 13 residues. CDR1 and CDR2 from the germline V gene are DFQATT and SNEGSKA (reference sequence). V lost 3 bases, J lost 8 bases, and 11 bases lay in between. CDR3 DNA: TGCAGTGCTAGTGTCCCGCGGGATTCACCCCTCCACTTT. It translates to CSASVPRDSPLHF.

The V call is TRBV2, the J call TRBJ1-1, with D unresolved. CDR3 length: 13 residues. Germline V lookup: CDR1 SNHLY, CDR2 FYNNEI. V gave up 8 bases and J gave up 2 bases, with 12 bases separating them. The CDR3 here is CASQRRLNTEAFF. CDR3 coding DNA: TGTGCCAGCCAGCGGAGGCTTAACACTGAAGCTTTCTTT.

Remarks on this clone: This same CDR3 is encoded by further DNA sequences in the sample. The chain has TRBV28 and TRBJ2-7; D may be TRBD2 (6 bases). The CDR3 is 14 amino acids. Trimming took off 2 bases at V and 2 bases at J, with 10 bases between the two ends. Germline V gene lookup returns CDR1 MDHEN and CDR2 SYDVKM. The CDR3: CASSLGGPPYEQYF. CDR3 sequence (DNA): TGTGCCAGCAGTTTAGGAGGGCCCCCCTACGAGCAGTACTTC. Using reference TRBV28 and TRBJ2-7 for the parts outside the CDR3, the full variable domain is DVKVTQSSRYLVKRTGEKVFLECVQDMDHENMFWYRQDPGLGLRLIYFSYDVKMKEKGDIPEGYSVSREKKERFSLILESASTNQTSMYLCASSLGGPPYEQYFGPGTRLTVT.

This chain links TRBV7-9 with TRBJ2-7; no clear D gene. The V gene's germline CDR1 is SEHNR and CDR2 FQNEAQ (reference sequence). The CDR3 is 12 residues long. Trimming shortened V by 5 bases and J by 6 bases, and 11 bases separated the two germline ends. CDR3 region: CASSNPSGEQYF. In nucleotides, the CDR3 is TGTGCCAGCAGCAACCCCTCGGGCGAGCAGTACTTC.

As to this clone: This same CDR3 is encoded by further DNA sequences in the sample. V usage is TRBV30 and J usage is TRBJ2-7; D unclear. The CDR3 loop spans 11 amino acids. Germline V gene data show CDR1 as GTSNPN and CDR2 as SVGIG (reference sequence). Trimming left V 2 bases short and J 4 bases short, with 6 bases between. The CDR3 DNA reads TGTGCCTGGAGTCCTCTTTACGAGCAGTACTTC. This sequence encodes CAWSPLYEQYF.

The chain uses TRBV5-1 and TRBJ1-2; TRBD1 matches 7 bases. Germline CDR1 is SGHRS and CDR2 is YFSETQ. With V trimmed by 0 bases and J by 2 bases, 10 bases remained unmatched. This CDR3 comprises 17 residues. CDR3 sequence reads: CASSLEGVPQGNYGYTF. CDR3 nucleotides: TGCGCCAGCAGCTTGGAAGGGGTCCCACAGGGGAACTATGGCTACACCTTC.

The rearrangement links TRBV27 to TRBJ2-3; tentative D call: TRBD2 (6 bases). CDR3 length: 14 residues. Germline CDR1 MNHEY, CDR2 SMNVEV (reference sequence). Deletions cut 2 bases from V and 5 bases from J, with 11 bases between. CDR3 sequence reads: CASSLRLERDTQYF. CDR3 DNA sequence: TGTGCCAGCAGTTTAAGACTAGAAAGAGATACGCAGTATTTT.

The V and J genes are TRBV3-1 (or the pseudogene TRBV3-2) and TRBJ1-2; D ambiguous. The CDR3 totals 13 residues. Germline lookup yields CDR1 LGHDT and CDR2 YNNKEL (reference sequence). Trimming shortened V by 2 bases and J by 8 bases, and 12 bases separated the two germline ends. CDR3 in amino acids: CASSQNEGTGYTF. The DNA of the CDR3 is TGTGCCAGCAGCCAAAACGAGGGTACGGGCTACACCTTC.

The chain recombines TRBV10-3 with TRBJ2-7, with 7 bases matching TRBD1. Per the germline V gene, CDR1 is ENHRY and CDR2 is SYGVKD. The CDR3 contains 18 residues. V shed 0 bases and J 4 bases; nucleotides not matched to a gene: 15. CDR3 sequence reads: CAISESPGRTGAVYEQYF. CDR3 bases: TGTGCCATCAGTGAGTCCCCGGGGCGGACAGGAGCGGTATACGAGCAGTACTTC.

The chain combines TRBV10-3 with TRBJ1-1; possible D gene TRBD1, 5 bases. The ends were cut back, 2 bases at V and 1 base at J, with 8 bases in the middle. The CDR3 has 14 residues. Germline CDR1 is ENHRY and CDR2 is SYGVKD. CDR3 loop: CAISEPTGNTEAFF. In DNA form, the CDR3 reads TGTGCCATCAGTGAGCCCACAGGGAACACTGAAGCTTTCTTT.

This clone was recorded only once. In DNA form, the CDR3 reads TGTGCCAGCAGCGGACAAGCAAACAGGTATAGCAATCAGCCCCAGCATTTT. Its protein product is CASSGQANRYSNQPQHF. The chain couples TRBV2 to TRBJ1-5; D is possibly TRBD1 (5 bases). Looked up from germline, CDR1 is SNHLY and CDR2 is FYNNEI. This CDR3 has 17 amino acids. Trimming pared 6 bases from V and 0 bases from J, leaving 18 bases between.

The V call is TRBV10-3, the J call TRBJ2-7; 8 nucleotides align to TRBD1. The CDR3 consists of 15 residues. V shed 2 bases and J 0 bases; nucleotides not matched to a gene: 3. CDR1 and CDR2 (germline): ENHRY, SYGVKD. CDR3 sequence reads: CAISETGGSSYEQYF. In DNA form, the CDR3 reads TGTGCCATCAGTGAGACAGGGGGTAGCTCCTACGAGCAGTACTTC.

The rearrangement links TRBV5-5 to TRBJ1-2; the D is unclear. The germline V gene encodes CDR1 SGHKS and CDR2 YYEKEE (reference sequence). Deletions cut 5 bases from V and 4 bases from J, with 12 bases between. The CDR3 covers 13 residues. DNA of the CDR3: TGTGCCAGCAGTTCGGGAGATGGCTATGGCTACACCTTC. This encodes CASSSGDGYGYTF. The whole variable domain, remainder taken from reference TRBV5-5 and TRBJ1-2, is DAGVTQSPTHLIKTRGQQVTLRCSPISGHKSVSWYQQVLGQGPQFIFQYYEKEERGRGNFPDRFSARQFPNYSSELNVNALLLGDSALYLCASSSGDGYGYTFGSGTRLTVV.

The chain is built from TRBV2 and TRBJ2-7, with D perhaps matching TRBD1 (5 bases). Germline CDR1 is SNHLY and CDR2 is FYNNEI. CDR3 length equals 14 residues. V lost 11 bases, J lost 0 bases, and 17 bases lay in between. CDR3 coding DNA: TGTGCCTCCCAGGCCGAGACAGCCTCCTACGAGCAGTACTTC. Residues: CASQAETASYEQYF.

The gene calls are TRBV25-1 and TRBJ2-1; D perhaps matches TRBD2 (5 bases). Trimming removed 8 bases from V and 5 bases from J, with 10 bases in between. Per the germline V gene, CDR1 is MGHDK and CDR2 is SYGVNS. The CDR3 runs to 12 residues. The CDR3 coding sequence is TGTGCCAGCTCCGGGGTAGACAATGAGCAGTTCTTC. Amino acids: CASSGVDNEQFF.

The CDR3 coding sequence is TGTGCCAGCAGGATAGGGGGCCTCTATGGCTACACCTTC. This encodes CASRIGGLYGYTF. The chain joins TRBV28 to TRBJ1-2, with TRBD1 matching over 7 bases. Trimming at V came to 6 bases and at J to 4 bases, leaving 5 bases not matched to a gene. This CDR3 has 13 residues. Germline assignment: CDR1 MDHEN and CDR2 SYDVKM.